A single sample is the source of the 9 T cell receptor beta chains below, sequenced in a study of T cell responses to AZD1222 COVID-19 vaccine. Profiled with immunoSEQ multiplex PCR; TCRdb holds only in-frame clones, not every one. The sample records approximately 180,000 clones, about 92% being singletons. Sequencing used peripheral blood, obtained 28 days after the second dose of the MenACWY control vaccine. These receptors all stem from an adult who received the MenACWY meningococcal vaccine as a control.

The J gene is TRBJ2-5, the V gene TRBV28, with 9 nucleotides matching TRBD1. With V trimmed by 4 bases and J by 4 bases, 4 bases remained unmatched. The CDR3 is 14 amino acids. Germline lookup yields CDR1 MDHEN and CDR2 SYDVKM. This chain's CDR3 is CASSYTGGGETQYF. The CDR3 DNA reads TGTGCCAGCAGTTATACAGGGGGCGGAGAGACCCAGTACTTC. The entire variable domain, with the rest obtained from reference TRBV28 and TRBJ2-5, is as follows: DVKVTQSSRYLVKRTGEKVFLECVQDMDHENMFWYRQDPGLGLRLIYFSYDVKMKEKGDIPEGYSVSREKKERFSLILESASTNQTSMYLCASSYTGGGETQYFGPGTRLLVL.

This chain uses TRBV5-6 with TRBJ2-1; perhaps TRBD2 as D (6 bases). The germline V and J ends were trimmed by 5 bases and 5 bases, with 11 bases remaining between them. From germline, CDR1 is SGHDT and CDR2 YYEEEE. This CDR3 has 13 residues. In DNA form, the CDR3 reads TGTGCCAGCAGTCGCTGGAGGGACAATGAGCAGTTCTTC. Encoded protein: CASSRWRDNEQFF.

The CDR3 DNA sequence: TGTGCCAGCAGCTTAGATCTAGCGGTCTCCTACGAGCAGTACTTC. It is translated as CASSLDLAVSYEQYF. The V call is TRBV11-2, the J call TRBJ2-7; 7 bases align to TRBD2. Germline values: CDR1 SGHAT, CDR2 FQNNGV. The CDR3 totals 15 residues. V shed 0 bases and J 0 bases; nucleotides not matched to a gene: 2.

The chain joins TRBV3-1 (or the pseudogene TRBV3-2) to TRBJ1-2; unclear D gene. The V end was cut by 4 bases, the J end by 2 bases, with 14 bases between. Germline lookup yields CDR1 LGHDT and CDR2 YNNKEL (reference sequence). The CDR3 runs 15 residues. CDR3 amino acids: CASSPNPVGNYGYTF. The CDR3 nucleotides read TGTGCCAGCAGCCCTAACCCGGTGGGGAACTATGGCTACACCTTC.

This chain uses TRBV19 with TRBJ2-7; no reliable D call. CDR3 length equals 13 residues. Deletions cut 4 bases from V and 3 bases from J, with 10 bases between. CDR1 and CDR2 from the germline V gene are LNHDA and SQIVND (reference sequence). In DNA, the CDR3 is TGTGCCAGTAGTACCCCGGACGGCTACGAGCAGTACTTC. Translation gives CASSTPDGYEQYF.

The V gene is TRBV27, the J gene TRBJ2-7; TRBD1 or TRBD2 may be the D gene (5 bases each). V was clipped by 3 bases and J by 4 bases, with 10 bases between them. The CDR3 extends over 13 amino acids. CDR1 and CDR2 from the germline V gene are MNHEY and SMNVEV (reference sequence). The CDR3 is CASSFNGGYEQYF. The CDR3 DNA reads as TGTGCCAGCAGTTTTAATGGGGGTTACGAGCAGTACTTC.

The genes are TRBV19 and TRBJ1-3; D is uncertain. The CDR3 is 12 amino acids. In germline, CDR1 is LNHDA, CDR2 SQIVND (reference sequence). V was pared by 3 bases and J by 1 base, with 1 base between. DNA of the CDR3: TGTGCCAGTAGTATGTCTGGAAACACCATATATTTT. Amino acids: CASSMSGNTIYF.

This clone was observed once. V and J are TRBV7-4 and TRBJ1-5; TRBD1 aligns across 7 bases. CDR1 and CDR2 (germline): SGHVT, SQSDAQ. The junction had 9 bases not matched to a gene; V was cut back by 4 bases and J by 0 bases. The CDR3 is 17 residues long. CDR3 sequence: CASSSWTGQYSNQPQHF. CDR3 sequence (DNA): TGTGCCAGCAGCTCCTGGACAGGCCAATATAGCAATCAGCCCCAGCATTTT.

The gene calls are TRBV27 and TRBJ2-1, with 7 bases matching TRBD2. The CDR3 loop spans 13 amino acids. Germline assignment: CDR1 MNHEY and CDR2 SMNVEV (reference sequence). V shed 8 bases and J 8 bases; nucleotides not matched to a gene: 9. The CDR3 DNA reads as TGTGCCAGCCGTGTCGCAGGGAGGGATGAGCAGTTCTTC. This encodes CASRVAGRDEQFF.